Below, one T cell receptor (beta chain) is given with its context. Its cognate antigen has yet to be identified. No much larger clone exists at a distance of one base, and base qualities are not known. This sample is drawn from a study of blood T cells in healthy people across ages (dated by TCRdb to between 2015 and 2017). With regard to the full study: In model experiments, template switching captured roughly one uniquely barcoded TCR beta cDNA molecule for every two T cells. Four age groups were formed from the donors: young (average 16 years), middle-aged (around 41), aged (62) and long-lived (82). For two donors (one aged 18 to 29 and one aged 80 or older), the study analyzed two additional independent replicas of 1 million unique cDNA reads from the same blood draw. To track age-related changes in TCR beta repertoire diversity, the study relied on deep sequencing normalized with unique cDNA molecular identifiers. Donors of different ages were randomly distributed across sequencing lanes to avoid experimental bias.

Looking up the germline V gene yields CDR1 MNHNS and CDR2 SASEGT. V is reduced by 1 base and J by 10 bases, leaving a spacing of 11 bases between them. From the cysteine through the phenylalanine, the CDR3 covers 12 amino acids. Only CDR3 DNA is held: 36 bases, read in frame from base 1. Library method: 5' RACE. The instrument was an Illumina HiSeq 2500. A second PCR of roughly 7 to 11 cycles was performed with a sample-barcoded 5' primer and a J-beta primer mix. A unique molecular identifier was introduced onto each TCR beta cDNA molecule by a template-switch 5' adaptor carrying 12 random nucleotides. Each sample yielded at least 2.5 million CDR3-containing paired-end reads. First-strand cDNA synthesis was performed from all RNA using the Mint cDNA synthesis kit, with priming by a TRBC-specific oligonucleotide. Following uracil-DNA glycosylase treatment, a first 18-cycle PCR with universal primers M1SS and BC2_uni_R was performed on all cDNA. The authors processed their data as follows. For normalization, 1 million high-quality reads were randomly selected from each sample, with every read carrying a distinct molecular identifier. Instead of being binned into consensus sequences, reads with shared molecular identifiers were discarded. MiTCR, set to a Q25 quality threshold and the strictest error-elimination algorithm, was used for CDR3 identification, clonotype clustering and error correction. A nonparametric unseen species model using Euler transformation provided a lower-bound estimate of total TCR beta diversity. Starting from the raw public reads, TCRdb applied fastp trimming at Q25, assembled clones with MiXCR and retained in-frame beta chains. Rows are combined by CDR3 protein, so each entry shows the most common genes and DNA. Clone size and V and J calls follow TCRdb, not the original study. This sample comprises roughly 1.7 million distinct CDR3 sequences, 30% to 35% of them detected only once. Clones ranked in the top ten supply around 11% of the sample.

Systemically healthy Caucasian individuals from Russia, 35 to 40 in total and aged about 6 to 95 years, were included as donors. Each donor gave around 9.5 milliliters of peripheral blood, collected into EDTA-treated Vacutainer tubes. PBMCs were isolated by Ficoll-Paque density-gradient centrifugation, with at least 6 million obtained per sample. Trizol reagent was used to extract total RNA from PBMCs, with at least 6 micrograms per sample. Naive CD45RAhigh/CD27high T cell percentages were measured by flow cytometry on a PBMC aliquot from every donor. The paper as a whole reports these results and caveats: A strong correlation was found between observed TCR beta diversity and the percentage of naive T cells measured by flow cytometry. Estimates of total diversity based on one million sequenced T cells were regarded as lower bounds and as underestimates. Compared with the aged group, the long-lived group had more naive CD4+ T cells, fewer expanded clones and increased TCR diversity, suggesting age selection. Since profiling was done on bulk unsorted PBMCs, naive and antigen-experienced compartments could not be conclusively compared. Because the CMV infection status of the donors was unknown, age-related changes in expanded clonotypes may potentially have been confounded. Observed TCR beta diversity per million T cells fell roughly linearly with age, and a significant reduction was already apparent by age roughly 40.

This receptor was identified in a woman aged 25 to 39 in good health. This sequence uses TRBV6-1 and TRBJ2-7; the D gene cannot be resolved reliably. The specimen sequenced was blood. CDR3 loop: CASSEVGKVQYF. The sequence in DNA is TGTGCCAGCAGTGAAGTAGGGAAAGTCCAGTACTTC.